This T cell receptor beta chain was sequenced for a study of T cell repertoires in cytomegalovirus infection. Study-level findings and limits: Adding up the frequency of public TCR beta families identified people who carried CMV plus the relevant HLA.

The sample holds many counts of this clonotype. Its antigen remains unknown. TCRdb used MiXCR to reprocess the reads, holding one entry per CDR3 protein. Of about 530,000 distinct CDR3 sequences listed, more than 25% were seen once; the top ten hold under 15%. Germline CDR1 is SGHTA and CDR2 is FQGNSA. This CDR3 contains 14 residues. The ends were cut back, 6 bases at V and 6 bases at J, with 16 bases in the middle. Sequences were obtained from PBMCs. This receptor was taken from a human donor in good health (CMV status not recorded). Some clones in this sample may be carry-over from other donors' samples. V usage is TRBV7-2 and J usage is TRBJ2-3, with unresolved D. CDR3 sequence (DNA): TGTGCCAGCAGTCCACTACTGCGAGGCGATACGCAGTATTTT. It translates to CASSPLLRGDTQYF.